The 26 T cell receptor beta chains given below trace back to one sample, sequenced in a study of regulatory T cells in long-lasting Graves disease. Time point noted: persistent/refractory GD, antithyroid drugs over 5 years with positive TRAb. Making the TCR library involved RNA that had been extracted from PBMCs. Researchers made TCR beta libraries by using iRepertoire HTBI primers and running Arm-PCR on CDR3 regions. TCRdb recomputed calls from the multiplex PCR reads with MiXCR, one row per CDR3 protein. The table has a few hundred thousand distinct CDR3 sequences, around 24% seen once. The sample in question was peripheral blood mononuclear cells (PBMCs), obtained when the disease was refractory, from a patient treated with antithyroid drugs. The receptors here all came from a female donor with Graves disease.

Ten or more counts support this clonotype. This rearrangement joins TRBV30 to TRBJ2-5, with 13 positions matching TRBD2. V dropped 4 bases and J dropped 7; count of bases not matched to a gene: 6. CDR3 length equals 14 residues. CDR1 is GTSNPN and CDR2 is SVGIG in the germline V gene (reference sequence). This CDR3 is CAWNQGLAGVTQYF. CDR3 sequence (DNA): TGTGCCTGGAATCAAGGACTAGCGGGAGTGACCCAGTACTTC.

In its sample, this clonotype was seen many times. The chain has TRBV20-1 and TRBJ1-4; no clear D gene. The CDR3 extends over 18 amino acids. The ends were cut back, 0 bases at V and 5 bases at J, with 22 bases in the middle. Germline V gene data show CDR1 as DFQATT and CDR2 as SNEGSKA (reference sequence). CDR3 in amino acids: CSARDPSSNPGRNEKLFF. CDR3 nucleotide sequence: TGCAGTGCTAGAGATCCTAGCTCGAACCCAGGAAGAAATGAAAAACTGTTTTTT.

This rearrangement joins TRBV29-1 to TRBJ1-1, with D tentatively TRBD1 (5 bases). Trimming removed 0 bases from V and 8 bases from J, with 25 bases in between. The CDR3 is 17 residues long. Germline V lookup: CDR1 SQVTM, CDR2 ANQGSEA. The CDR3 nucleotides read TGCAGCGTTGAAGATATTCTCGGGTTGGGGGTATTTTCCGAAGCTTTCTTT. This codes for CSVEDILGLGVFSEAFF.

The chain recombines TRBV28 with TRBJ1-1; weak D call: TRBD1 (6 bases). The CDR3 totals 12 residues. Trimming took 5 bases from V and 8 from J, leaving 12 bases between them. Germline-derived CDR1 and CDR2 are MDHEN and SYDVKM. DNA for the CDR3: TGTGCCAGCAGTGAGCGGGGGCTGGAAGCTTTCTTT. Its protein is CASSERGLEAFF. The whole variable domain, remainder taken from reference TRBV28 and TRBJ1-1, is DVKVTQSSRYLVKRTGEKVFLECVQDMDHENMFWYRQDPGLGLRLIYFSYDVKMKEKGDIPEGYSVSREKKERFSLILESASTNQTSMYLCASSERGLEAFFGQGTRLTVV.

This chain uses TRBV3-1 with TRBJ2-7; D unresolved. V lost 3 bases to trimming and J lost 7 bases, with 10 bases between them. This CDR3 has 12 amino acids. Germline V gene lookup returns CDR1 LGHDT and CDR2 YNNKEL (reference sequence). CDR3 sequence reads: CASSHNVQEQYF. CDR3 bases: TGTGCCAGCAGCCATAATGTTCAAGAGCAGTACTTC.

V gene TRBV3-1 combines with J gene TRBJ1-1; D unclear. Germline V lookup: CDR1 LGHDT, CDR2 YNNKEL (reference sequence). The V end was cut by 6 bases, the J end by 6 bases, with 17 bases between. This CDR3 comprises 14 residues. CDR3 protein: CASSSTADSPEAFF. The CDR3 DNA reads TGTGCCAGCAGTTCGACGGCCGACTCGCCTGAAGCTTTCTTT.

In its sample, this clonotype was seen many times. V is TRBV12-3 or TRBV12-4 and J is TRBJ1-2, with D possibly matching TRBD1 (6 bases). CDR3 size: 14 residues. The V end lost 2 bases, the J end lost 5 bases, and 12 bases lay between the germline ends. The CDR3 coding sequence is TGTGCCAGCAGTTTAACCCAGGGGAGTTATGGCTACACCTTC. Translation gives CASSLTQGSYGYTF.

This clonotype was detected many times. The chain is built from TRBV6-1 and TRBJ1-5; D gene uncertain. CDR3 length: 13 amino acids. The V gene lost 3 bases and the J gene lost 3 bases, with 6 bases spanning the gap. Germline CDR1 reads MNHNS; CDR2 reads SASEGT. CDR3 in amino acids: CASSDSTNQPQHF. CDR3 DNA: TGTGCCAGCAGTGACAGTACCAATCAGCCCCAGCATTTT.

This clonotype occurred many times. No conserved phenylalanine or tryptophan is present at the end of the CDR3, so a read error is the likely explanation. Because the CDR3's place on the DNA is in doubt, the DNA is left out and the CDR3 is given as listed by TCRdb. This chain connects TRBV28 to TRBJ2-7; the table gives TRBD2 as D, unverified against the DNA. CDR1 is MDHEN, CDR2 SYDVKM, per germline. The CDR3 has 13 amino acids, counting both end residues. The CDR3 sequence: CASSSELAGVRFS.

The V gene is TRBV29-1, the J gene TRBJ2-1, with 13 bases fitting TRBD2. The V segment lost 1 base and the J segment 3 bases; nucleotides outside the gene matches: 9. This CDR3 has 18 amino acids. From germline, CDR1 is SQVTM and CDR2 ANQGSEA. CDR3 nucleotide sequence: TGCAGCGTTGAAGGGGCAACTAGCGGGAGGGAGTACTACAATGAGCAGTTCTTC. Encoded protein: CSVEGATSGREYYNEQFF.

This clonotype came up a few times. The chain links TRBV7-6 to TRBJ2-5; D is undetermined. The germline V and J ends were trimmed by 5 bases and 5 bases, with 15 bases remaining between them. Germline CDR1 reads SGHVS; CDR2 reads FNYEAQ. The CDR3 contains 14 residues. This chain's CDR3 is CASSPRPSGETQYF. Here the CDR3 DNA reads TGTGCCAGCAGCCCCCGACCGTCGGGCGAGACCCAGTACTTC.

The chain combines TRBV12-3 or TRBV12-4 with TRBJ2-1, with D possibly being TRBD2 (5 bases). V lost 3 bases to trimming and J lost 5 bases, with 26 bases between them. This CDR3 comprises 19 residues. CDR3 in amino acids: CASSFGTILTPGVHNEQFF. The CDR3 DNA is TGTGCCAGCAGTTTCGGCACGATATTGACTCCCGGGGTTCACAATGAGCAGTTCTTC.

The chain is built from TRBV9 and TRBJ2-1; a weak D match, TRBD2 (6 bases). Trimming cost V 0 bases and J 5 bases, with 12 bases left between them. The CDR3 extends over 15 amino acids. Germline values: CDR1 SGDLS, CDR2 YYNGEE. DNA for the CDR3: TGTGCCAGCAGCGTAGGGGCGGGGAAGCACAATGAGCAGTTCTTC. Residues: CASSVGAGKHNEQFF. The full variable domain, completed using reference TRBV9 and TRBJ2-1, is DSGVTQTPKHLITATGQRVTLRCSPRSGDLSVYWYQQSLDQGLQFLIQYYNGEERAKGNILERFSAQQFPDLHSELNLSSLELGDSALYFCASSVGAGKHNEQFFGPGTRLTVL.

This clonotype was detected many times. The chain links TRBV6-1 to TRBJ1-2, with D possibly being TRBD1 (5 bases). CDR3 size: 12 residues. V was trimmed by 8 bases and J by 7 bases, leaving 14 bases between them. Germline CDR1 MNHNS, CDR2 SASEGT. The DNA for the CDR3 is TGTGCCAGCCGCCTCGGGGCAGCTGGCTACACCTTC. As protein: CASRLGAAGYTF.

Concerning this clonotype itself: A read error may explain this, as a much larger clone is one base away. The chain links TRBV2 to TRBJ2-2, with D possibly TRBD1 on 7 matching bases. Germline CDR1 SNHLY, CDR2 FYNNEI. V was trimmed by 6 bases and J by 3 bases, leaving 17 bases between them. The CDR3 is made up of 16 amino acids. The CDR3 DNA is TGTGCCAGCAGGATGCAGGGGGGACCGCACACCGGGGAGCTGTTTTTT. Protein product: CASRMQGGPHTGELFF.

The J gene is TRBJ2-6, the V gene TRBV28, with D unresolved. From germline, CDR1 is MDHEN and CDR2 SYDVKM. This CDR3 has 17 residues. V was trimmed by 7 bases and J by 0 bases, leaving 16 bases between them. As DNA, the CDR3 is TGTGCCAGCACCCTTCGGCGCTTAAACTCTGGGGCCAACGTCCTGACTTTC. The encoded protein is CASTLRRLNSGANVLTF.

This clonotype was seen repeatedly, ten times or more. The V call is TRBV7-6, the J call TRBJ2-7, with 7 bases aligning to TRBD2. Germline CDR1 and CDR2: SGHVS and FNYEAQ. There are 14 residues in the CDR3. V shed 5 bases, J shed 13 bases, and the junction held 17 bases outside the gene matches. This chain's CDR3 is CASSPHRYDAGVYF. CDR3 coding DNA: TGTGCCAGCAGCCCCCACCGATATGACGCGGGGGTCTACTTC. Full variable domain (rest looked up from reference TRBV7-6 and TRBJ2-7): GAGVSQSPRYKVTKRGQDVALRCDPISGHVSLYWYRQALGQGPEFLTYFNYEAQQDKSGLPNDRFSAERPEGSISTLTIQRTEQRDSAMYRCASSPHRYDAGVYFGPGTRLTVT.

This clonotype showed up many times. The rearrangement uses TRBV11-2 and TRBJ1-1; D ambiguous. CDR3 length equals 11 residues. Per germline, CDR1 SGHAT and CDR2 FQNNGV. The germline V and J ends were trimmed by 8 bases and 3 bases, with 7 bases remaining between them. The CDR3 nucleotides read TGTGCCAGCTGCCTGGACACTGAAGCTTTCTTT. It is translated as CASCLDTEAFF.

The chain uses TRBV4-1 and TRBJ1-1, with 7 bases lining up with TRBD1. The V gene end was trimmed by 2 bases and the J gene end by 5 bases; junction bases not matched to a gene: 5. This CDR3 comprises 14 residues. Germline values: CDR1 MGHRA, CDR2 YSYEKL. CDR3 in DNA: TGCGCCAGCAGCCAACAGGGGGAGAGGACTGAAGCTTTCTTT. It is translated as CASSQQGERTEAFF.

This clonotype was observed a handful of times. The rearrangement joins TRBV24-1 to TRBJ2-3, with D possibly matching TRBD2 (5 bases). With 6 bases removed from V and 0 bases from J, the gap between germline ends came to 12 bases. CDR1 and CDR2 (germline): KGHDR, SFDVKD. The CDR3 length is 15 residues. The CDR3 loop reads CATSKAEESTDTQYF. The CDR3 region has the DNA TGTGCCACCAGTAAAGCGGAGGAGAGCACAGATACGCAGTATTTT.

This clonotype was picked up one time. Being one base from a much bigger clone, this may be a read error. The rearrangement links TRBV6-2 or TRBV6-3 to TRBJ2-3; TRBD2 agrees at 9 bases. V shed 2 bases, J shed 2 bases, and the junction held 5 bases outside the gene matches. The CDR3 contains 16 residues. Germline values: CDR1 MNHEY, CDR2 SVGEGT. The CDR3: CASSYLAGSITDTQYF. The CDR3 bases are TGTGCCAGCAGTTACCTAGCGGGAAGCATCACAGATACGCAGTATTTT.

Ten or more counts support this clonotype. The CDR3 DNA is TGTGCCAGCAGTTCCACCGGGACTAGCGGGATCCCCGGGGAGCTGTTTTTT. This translates into CASSSTGTSGIPGELFF. The rearrangement uses TRBV6-5 and TRBJ2-2; 13 bases map to TRBD2. This CDR3 contains 17 residues. J was trimmed by 6 bases and V by 4 bases; bases with no gene match: 8. Germline lookup yields CDR1 MNHEY and CDR2 SVGAGI.

The table lists this clonotype with a few counts. V usage is TRBV7-9 and J usage is TRBJ1-2, with TRBD1 as a possible D gene (5 bases). V lost 0 bases to trimming and J lost 6 bases, with 14 bases between them. Germline-derived CDR1 and CDR2 are SEHNR and FQNEAQ (reference sequence). The CDR3 consists of 15 residues. This CDR3 reads CASSLARGSGDGYTF. In DNA, the CDR3 is TGTGCCAGCAGCTTAGCGAGGGGATCGGGGGATGGCTACACCTTC.

The chain combines TRBV19 with TRBJ2-5, with D perhaps matching TRBD1 (6 bases). Germline CDR1 is LNHDA and CDR2 is SQIVND (reference sequence). V dropped 9 bases and J dropped 4 bases, with 6 bases sitting between them. This CDR3 is built from 10 residues. This CDR3 reads CARQGETQYF. The CDR3 nucleotides read TGTGCCAGACAGGGAGAGACCCAGTACTTC.

This clonotype was seen at least ten times. The J gene is TRBJ2-7, the V gene TRBV29-1; weak D call: TRBD1 (6 bases). V lost 4 bases, J lost 2 bases, and 12 bases lay in between. The CDR3 has 13 residues. CDR1 and CDR2 (germline): SQVTM, ANQGSEA. The DNA for the CDR3 is TGCAGCGTTGTAACAGGGTCTACCTACGAGCAGTACTTC. Its translation is CSVVTGSTYEQYF.

This clonotype appeared many times. V usage is TRBV6-5 and J usage is TRBJ2-7; D unclear. Germline CDR1 is MNHEY and CDR2 is SVGAGI. The CDR3 is 13 amino acids. Between the trimmed V and J ends, which lost 0 bases and 2 bases, there was a span of 5 bases. CDR3 amino acids: CASSYSRTYEQYF. For the CDR3, the DNA is TGTGCCAGCAGTTACTCCCGGACCTACGAGCAGTACTTC.